This T cell receptor beta chain came from a study of shared clonotypes between healthy human individuals (dated by TCRdb to 2020 to 2021). For the study in its entirety: Three men and a couple of women, aged 18 to 49 years, made up the cohort. For each donor, three plates each were used for CD4 naive and CD4 memory, two plates were used for CD8 naive, and one plate was used for CD8 memory. The study deeply sequenced blood TCR repertoires of five healthy adults to estimate repertoire size and the extent of clonotype sharing between individuals. To increase sequencing depth and limit assay-specific biases, TCR repertoire library preparation and sequencing were carried out by different laboratories using diverse techniques. Per donor, leukapheresis produced somewhere between about 0.8 and 9 billion PBMCs. Study-wide findings and limitations: Estimated clonotype richness was generally larger for naive than for memory subsets. When several donors were compared, the shared fraction of clonotypes was 5% to 6.5% for naive CD4, 3.5% to 4% for naive CD8, more than 2% for memory CD4, and roughly 0.4% for memory CD8. Pairwise subsampling led to the expectation that sequencing depth would affect the degree of clonotype sharing among donors. Because the study included a small number of donors, the genetic and exposure-history diversity represented was limited. Sampling was restricted to blood, and TCR repertoires in tissue are likely to differ from TCR repertoires in blood. Clonotypes shared by all four sorted-subset donors showed higher generation probabilities than non-shared clonotypes. Even with the large sequencing depth, rarefaction of the sorted-subset datasets indicated that sequencing was incomplete.

Spanning cysteine to phenylalanine, the CDR3 consists of 15 amino acids. Of the read, only the CDR3 DNA is kept; its 45 bases are in frame from base 1. Taken from the germline V gene (reference sequence), the CDR1 and CDR2 loops are LNHDA and SQIVND. Of note for this clone: The specificity of this receptor is unknown. One base away there is no much larger clone; base qualities are not given.

Healthy HIV-negative adults with no recently reported acute infections or vaccinations were included as donors. Every donor was a Caucasian adult living in Nashville, Tennessee, USA. The CD8 memory samples were a combination of magnetically selected CD45RO+ cells and CCR7-negative CD45RA+ effector memory (TemRA) cells. Blood was collected by leukapheresis, and PBMCs were isolated by Ficoll-Histopaque density gradient centrifugation and then cryopreserved in liquid nitrogen vapor phase. Analytical flow cytometry was used to check the purity and quantity of every magnetically sorted T cell population. Each sorted fraction had its genomic DNA isolated and then quantified by UV absorbance on a Nanodrop 2000c. TCR CDR3 regions were amplified from genomic DNA by multiplex PCR using the deep immunoSEQ assay. Extracted genomic DNA from each cell subset was spread evenly across all wells of several immunoSEQ 96-well plates, with each plate serving as a replicate. Each replicate PCR for sorted subsets received around 210 ng genomic DNA, equal to about 29,000 T cell genomes. The purified libraries were quantified using a Qubit 3.0 fluorometer, sized with a Bioanalyzer 2100, and then quantified again using the KAPA Library Quantification kit. Every immunoSEQ 96-well plate was sequenced on a separate single-read 150-cycle Illumina NextSeq 550 flow cell. As for the original processing: Because the immunoSEQ output included only junctional sequences and no quality scores, the filtering could not be the same as the filtering used for full-length reads. To assign V/J genes and CDR3, sequences were annotated against IMGT germline references using PyIR, a Python wrapper for IgBLAST v1.9. Any read was removed if the V/J assignment was weak (E-value above 1e-6), the CDR3 was missing, or the read contained stop codons, out-of-frame junctions, or ambiguous translated residues. V3J clonotypes were defined as sequences sharing the same inferred V gene, J gene, and CDR3 amino acid sequence. Percentage overlap between repertoires was calculated by dividing the number of shared unique clonotypes by the size of the smaller repertoire. Richness of each repertoire was evaluated using RTK rarefaction, the Chao1 estimator, and Recon v2.1 estimates of unobserved clonotypes. Generation probabilities for all TCRbeta clonotypes obtained by the gDNA method from a handful of donors were computed using OLGA. This is the immuneACCESS table as TCRdb keeps it, with only in-frame sequences that have V and J called. A part of the clones is gone; compared with another copy, unresolved V genes explain less than half, and the rest is unexplained. The DNA gave D and trimming, while V, J and clone size come from that table. The table for this sample lists roughly 700,000 clones; around 91% of them were counted only once. The ten largest make up 30% to 40% of the sample.

The sequence came from a man in his late teens or twenties in good health. Some clones in this sample may be carry-over from other donors' samples. Recombination connected TRBV19 to TRBJ2-5; the central 8 bases match TRBD2. The J call is uncertain, as TRBJ2-7 better fits the DNA end. Sample: memory CD8+ T cells from PBMCs. Read against the paper, the sample's cell subset or site label means: CD45RO+ cells pooled with CCR7-negative TemRA cells. Here is the DNA: TGTGCCAGTAGTGGCGGACTAGCAGAGTACTACGAGCAGTACTTC. Translation gives CASSGGLAEYYEQYF.